This TCR beta chain was identified in a study of blood T cell repertoires in COVID-19. For the study at large: PBMCs, B-cell-depleted T cells, or T cells were the source of the cDNA or gDNA that made up the material.

The assay was immunoSEQ multiplex PCR, and TCRdb's table has in-frame clones only and misses some. The repertoire consists of about 280,000 clones, with roughly 90% occurring once and the leading ten covering just under 9.5%. The germline gives CDR1 KGHDR, CDR2 SFDVKD. The CDR3 length is 14 residues. The V and J ends lost 3 bases and 5 bases, in that order; junction bases with no gene match: 4. The TCR sequence derives from a man aged 18 to 30 with active or convalescent COVID-19. The V gene is TRBV24-1, the J gene TRBJ2-5, with 8 bases fitting TRBD1. Sequences were obtained from peripheral blood. Here the CDR3 reads CATSDPGGGETQYF. In DNA, the CDR3 is TGTGCCACCAGTGATCCAGGGGGCGGGGAGACCCAGTACTTC.